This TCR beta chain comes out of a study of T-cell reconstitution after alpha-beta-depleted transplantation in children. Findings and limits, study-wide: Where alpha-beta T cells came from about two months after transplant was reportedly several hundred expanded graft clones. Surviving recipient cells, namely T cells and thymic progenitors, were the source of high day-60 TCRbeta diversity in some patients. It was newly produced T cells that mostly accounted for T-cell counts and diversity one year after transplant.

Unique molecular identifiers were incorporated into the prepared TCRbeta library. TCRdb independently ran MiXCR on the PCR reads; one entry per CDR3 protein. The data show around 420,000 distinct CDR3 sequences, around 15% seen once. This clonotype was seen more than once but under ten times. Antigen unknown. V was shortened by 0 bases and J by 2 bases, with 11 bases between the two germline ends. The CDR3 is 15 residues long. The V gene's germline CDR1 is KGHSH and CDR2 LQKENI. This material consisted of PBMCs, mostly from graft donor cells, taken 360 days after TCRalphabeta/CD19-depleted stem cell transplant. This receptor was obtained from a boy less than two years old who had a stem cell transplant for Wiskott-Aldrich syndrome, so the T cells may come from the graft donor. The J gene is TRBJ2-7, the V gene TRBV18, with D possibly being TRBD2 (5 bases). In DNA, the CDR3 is TGTGCCAGCTCACCACCTCTAGCTGACACCTACGAGCAGTACTTC. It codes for CASSPPLADTYEQYF.